This T cell receptor (beta chain) is from a study of CD8 T cells in Susac syndrome. RNA in amounts of about 0.5 to 1 ug was reverse transcribed with random hexamers. From the immunoSEQ multiplex PCR reads, TCRdb called clonotypes with MiXCR, one entry per CDR3 protein. The top ten hold 0.1% to 0.15% of the sample, which has about 200,000 distinct CDR3 sequences, around 90% seen once. Trimming cost V 1 base and J 4 bases; bases outside gene matches: 6. Germline V CDR1 and CDR2: LGHNA, YNFKEQ. This CDR3 spans 15 amino acids. The V and J genes are TRBV4-2 and TRBJ1-1; 7 bases agree with TRBD1. Sequenced sample: CD8+ T cells from PBMCs. The receptor's source is a human donor with multiple sclerosis. In DNA form, the CDR3 reads TGTGCCAGCAGCCAAGTCGACAGGGTGACCACTGAAGCTTTCTTT. This translates into CASSQVDRVTTEAFF.